The 12 T cell receptor beta chains in this list originate from one sample, sequenced in a study of cytomegalovirus exposure and HLA in healthy donors. With 60 Vbeta and 13 Jbeta primers, the PCR was carried out. Assay used: immunoSEQ multiplex PCR; TCRdb lists only in-frame clones, some missing. Here the sample spans about 180,000 clones, around 82% being singletons. Material for sequencing was PBMCs. These TCRs come from a woman aged 45-60 years in good health and CMV-seropositive.

The chain recombines TRBV5-1 with TRBJ2-7, with 12 bases fitting TRBD2. The CDR3 is 15 residues long. V shed 4 bases, J shed 2 bases, and the junction held 4 bases outside the gene matches. Germline-derived CDR1 and CDR2 are SGHRS and YFSETQ. CDR3: CASSQTSGGPYEQYF. CDR3 DNA: TGCGCCAGCAGCCAAACTAGCGGGGGGCCCTACGAGCAGTACTTC.

This sequence joins TRBV25-1 and TRBJ2-7; TRBD1 matches 7 bases. Per the germline V gene, CDR1 is MGHDK and CDR2 is SYGVNS. The junction had 4 bases not matched to a gene; V was cut back by 4 bases and J by 1 base. The CDR3 totals 14 residues. The CDR3 DNA reads as TGTGCCAGCAGTGTTGAGACAGGGTCCTACGAGCAGTACTTC. Translation: CASSVETGSYEQYF.

This chain joins TRBV27 and TRBJ1-2; D not certain. The CDR3 is made up of 12 amino acids. The germline CDR1 and CDR2 sequences are MNHEY and SMNVEV (reference sequence). V dropped 3 bases and J dropped 8 bases, with 10 bases sitting between them. The CDR3 here is CASSFSGYGYTF. In DNA form, the CDR3 reads TGTGCCAGCAGTTTTTCAGGTTACGGCTACACCTTC.

This clone has just one count. The chain joins TRBV5-5 to TRBJ2-7, with a tentative D call TRBD1 (6 bases). V dropped 2 bases and J dropped 6 bases, with 12 bases sitting between them. The CDR3 sequence is 13 residues long. The germline CDR1 and CDR2 sequences are SGHKS and YYEKEE (reference sequence). CDR3: CASSFQGFGEQYF. CDR3 bases: TGTGCCAGCAGCTTTCAGGGGTTTGGCGAGCAGTACTTC.

The rearrangement joins TRBV10-3 to TRBJ2-3; no clear D gene. Germline V gene data show CDR1 as ENHRY and CDR2 as SYGVKD. The V end lost 3 bases, the J end lost 2 bases, and 9 bases lay between the germline ends. The CDR3 length is 14 residues. The CDR3 region is CAISEGDSTDTQYF. Here the CDR3 DNA reads TGTGCCATCAGTGAAGGAGACTCCACAGATACGCAGTATTTT.

The J gene is TRBJ2-1, the V gene TRBV7-9; 13 nucleotides align to TRBD2. CDR1 and CDR2 from the germline V gene are SEHNR and FQNEAQ (reference sequence). The CDR3 contains 16 residues. Trimming at V came to 4 bases and at J to 10 bases, leaving 10 bases not matched to a gene. This chain's CDR3 is CASSSGLAGVPGEQFF. The CDR3 nucleotides are TGTGCCAGCAGCTCCGGACTAGCGGGGGTCCCGGGGGAGCAGTTCTTC.

J is TRBJ1-6 and V is TRBV7-9, with D possibly matching TRBD1 (5 bases). Germline V gives CDR1 SEHNR, CDR2 FQNEAQ (reference sequence). V was trimmed by 10 bases and J by 5 bases, leaving 9 bases between them. This CDR3 spans 12 amino acids. This CDR3 reads CATGRDNSPLHF. The DNA for the CDR3 is TGTGCCACCGGCAGGGATAATTCACCCCTCCACTTT.

This chain joins TRBV2 and TRBJ1-2; no clear D. V was pared by 1 base and J by 4 bases, with 7 bases between. The CDR3 has 13 amino acids. Germline CDR1 is SNHLY and CDR2 is FYNNEI. The CDR3 nucleotides read TGTGCCAGCAGTGAAGACTACTCCTATGGCTACACCTTC. Translation: CASSEDYSYGYTF.

The rearrangement uses TRBV7-9 and TRBJ2-5; D may be TRBD1 (5 bases). Trimming removed 5 bases at V and 4 bases at J, with 14 bases between. Germline V gives CDR1 SEHNR, CDR2 FQNEAQ (reference sequence). The CDR3 loop spans 14 amino acids. CDR3 sequence (DNA): TGTGCCAGCAGCCAAAGGCGGCAGGGAGAGACCCAGTACTTC. Amino acids: CASSQRRQGETQYF.

The chain links TRBV5-1 to TRBJ2-5; 9 nucleotides align to TRBD2. Trimming took 4 bases from V and 1 from J; bases not matched to a gene: 8. Germline CDR1 is SGHRS and CDR2 is YFSETQ. CDR3 length equals 16 residues. This CDR3 reads CASSPGASGVQETQYF. DNA of the CDR3: TGCGCCAGCAGCCCAGGCGCTAGCGGGGTCCAAGAGACCCAGTACTTC.

V usage is TRBV28 and J usage is TRBJ1-1; D gene uncertain. The V end was cut by 1 base, the J end by 5 bases, with 11 bases between. CDR3 length: 14 amino acids. In germline, CDR1 is MDHEN, CDR2 SYDVKM. The CDR3, as DNA: TGTGCCAGCAGTTTATTCGGTGGAGGAACTGAAGCTTTCTTT. This codes for CASSLFGGGTEAFF.

The chain employs TRBV19 and TRBJ1-1, with 9 bases that match TRBD1. Losses at the gene ends were 7 bases for V and 5 bases for J; bases not matched to a gene: 11. The CDR3 has 15 residues. Per the germline V gene, CDR1 is LNHDA and CDR2 is SQIVND (reference sequence). CDR3 amino acids: CASILRLTGGTEAFF. DNA for the CDR3: TGTGCCAGTATCCTAAGGCTGACAGGGGGTACTGAAGCTTTCTTT.